This T cell receptor (beta chain) derives from a study of human T cells and chemical hapten exposure. Time point of the sample: patch test 1, 2 weeks after DPC sensitization. Described treatment: therapeutic diphenylcyclopropenone sensitization with weekly scalp DPC. Patches went on only after blood had been drawn each time. Alopecia patients, 18 to 70 years old and DPC-suitable, served as donors. Single cDNA molecules in the library carried unique molecular identifiers attached during preparation. MiXCR, applied by TCRdb to the RACE reads, yields one record per CDR3 protein. The data show roughly 82,000 distinct CDR3 sequences, about an eighth seen once. CDR1 is MGHRA and CDR2 is YSYEKL in the germline V gene. The CDR3 has 17 amino acids. Trimming shortened V by 4 bases and J by 5 bases, and 21 bases separated the two germline ends.

This clonotype was sampled from a woman aged 55-69 years with alopecia areata. Some clones in this sample may be carry-over from other donors' samples. The chain links TRBV4-1 to TRBJ2-4; D is perhaps TRBD1 or TRBD2 (6 bases each). Specimen: whole blood, collected in connection with sensitization to the hapten diphenylcyclopropenone (DPC). The CDR3 is CASSLLVGGRSQNIQYF. CDR3 nucleotides: TGCGCCAGCAGCCTCCTCGTGGGGGGCCGGTCCCAAAACATTCAGTACTTC.